Detailed here is one TCR beta chain. The CDR3 has 17 residues. V was pared by 3 bases and J by 5 bases, with 17 bases between. CDR1 is MGHRA and CDR2 is YSYEKL in the germline V gene. The sample belongs to a study of T cell changes during pregnancy in multiple sclerosis. Measured with immunoSEQ multiplex PCR; TCRdb has only the in-frame clones, and not every one. The sample lists roughly 84,000 clones; around 93% were seen once. This TCR was recovered from a female donor in good health, enrolled as a control in a pregnancy study. The sample in question was peripheral blood, obtained in the third trimester of pregnancy. The rearrangement joins TRBV4-1 to TRBJ1-6; no clear D. DNA for the CDR3: TGCGCCAGCAGCCAGGGTAGAGGAGGCCGGCATAATTCACCCCTCCACTTT. Translating gives CASSQGRGGRHNSPLHF.